Sequencing of this T cell receptor (beta chain) was carried out in a study of blood T cells in healthy people across ages. This clonotype was detected only a few times. Samples each had at least 5.5 micrograms of total RNA extracted. A second PCR of 7 to 11 cycles used a sample-barcoded 5' primer and a J-beta primer mix. TCRdb independently ran MiXCR on the 5' RACE reads; one entry per CDR3 protein. Here the sample spans 1,800,000 or so distinct CDR3 sequences, about 39% being singletons. Germline V gene data show CDR1 as SGHRS and CDR2 as YFSETQ. CDR3 length: 15 residues. The J segment lost 4 bases and the V segment lost 5 bases, leaving 9 bases of the junction unmatched.

The TCR originated in a human donor in good health. The chain combines TRBV5-1 with TRBJ2-3; TRBD2 aligns across 8 bases. Input material: blood. The CDR3 region has the DNA TGCGCCAGCAGTCCCGGGGGGGACCCCGCAGATACGCAGTATTTT. Amino acids: CASSPGGDPADTQYF.